This paragraph covers one TCR beta chain sequence. Its antigen is undetermined. Libraries were prepared by immunoSEQ multiplex PCR; TCRdb keeps only in-frame clonotypes and omits some of them. The profile shows 8,500 to 14,000 clones, around 64% of them singletons. The CDR3 has 16 residues. V lost 6 bases to trimming and J lost 5 bases, with 20 bases between them. CDR1 and CDR2 (germline): ENHRY, SYGVKD. These data belong to a study of CD4+ T cells in melanoma. Overall study findings and caveats: CD8+ T cell, macrophage and B cell function reportedly correlated with neoantigen-specific CD4+ T cells. In melanoma, neoantigen-specific CD4+ T cells reportedly differed in differentiation state.

The TCR was taken from a human donor with melanoma. The sequencing input was cells from a culture (not recorded whether cultured in vitro). This rearrangement joins TRBV10-3 to TRBJ1-5, with a weak D call TRBD1 (5 bases). CDR3 sequence reads: CAISNFKGYGDQPQHF. CDR3 DNA sequence: TGTGCCATCAGCAACTTCAAGGGGTACGGGGATCAGCCCCAGCATTTT.